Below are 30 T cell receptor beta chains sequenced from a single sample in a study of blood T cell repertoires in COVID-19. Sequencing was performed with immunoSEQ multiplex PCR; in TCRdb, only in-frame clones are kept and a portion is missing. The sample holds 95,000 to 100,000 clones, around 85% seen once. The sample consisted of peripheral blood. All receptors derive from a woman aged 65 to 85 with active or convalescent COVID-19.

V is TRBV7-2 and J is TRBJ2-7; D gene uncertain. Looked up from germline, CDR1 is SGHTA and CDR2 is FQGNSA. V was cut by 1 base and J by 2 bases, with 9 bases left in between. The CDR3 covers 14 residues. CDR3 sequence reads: CASSLDLKTYEQYF. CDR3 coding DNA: TGTGCCAGCAGCTTAGACTTAAAAACCTACGAGCAGTACTTC.

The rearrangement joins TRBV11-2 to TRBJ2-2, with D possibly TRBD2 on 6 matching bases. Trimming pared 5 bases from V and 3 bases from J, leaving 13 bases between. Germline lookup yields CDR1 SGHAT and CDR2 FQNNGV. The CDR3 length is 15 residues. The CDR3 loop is CASSRRVADTGELFF. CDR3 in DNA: TGTGCCAGCAGCCGCCGGGTAGCGGACACCGGGGAGCTGTTTTTT.

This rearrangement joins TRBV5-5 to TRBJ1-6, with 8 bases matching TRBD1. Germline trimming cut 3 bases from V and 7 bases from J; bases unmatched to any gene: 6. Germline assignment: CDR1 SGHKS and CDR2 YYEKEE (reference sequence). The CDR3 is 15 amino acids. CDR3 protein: CASSSGQGENSPLHF. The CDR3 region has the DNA TGTGCCAGCAGCTCAGGACAGGGTGAGAATTCACCCCTCCACTTT.

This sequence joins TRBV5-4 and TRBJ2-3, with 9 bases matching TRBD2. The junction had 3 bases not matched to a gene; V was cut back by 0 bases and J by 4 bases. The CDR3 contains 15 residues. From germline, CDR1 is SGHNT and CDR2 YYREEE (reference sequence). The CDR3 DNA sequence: TGTGCCAGCAGCTTGGTTAGCGGGGGCGCAGATACGCAGTATTTT. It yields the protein CASSLVSGGADTQYF.

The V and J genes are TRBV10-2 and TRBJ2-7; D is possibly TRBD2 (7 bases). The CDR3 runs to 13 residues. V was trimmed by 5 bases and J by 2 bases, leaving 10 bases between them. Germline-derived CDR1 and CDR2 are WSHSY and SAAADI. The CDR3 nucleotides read TGCGCCAGCAGTCAGGGGACTACCTACGAGCAGTACTTC. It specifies CASSQGTTYEQYF.

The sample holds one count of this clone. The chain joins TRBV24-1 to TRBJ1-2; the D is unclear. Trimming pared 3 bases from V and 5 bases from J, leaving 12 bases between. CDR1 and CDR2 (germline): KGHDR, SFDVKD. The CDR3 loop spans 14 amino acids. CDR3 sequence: CATSDTRLGYGYTF. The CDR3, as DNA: TGTGCCACCAGTGATACCCGCCTAGGTTATGGCTACACCTTC.

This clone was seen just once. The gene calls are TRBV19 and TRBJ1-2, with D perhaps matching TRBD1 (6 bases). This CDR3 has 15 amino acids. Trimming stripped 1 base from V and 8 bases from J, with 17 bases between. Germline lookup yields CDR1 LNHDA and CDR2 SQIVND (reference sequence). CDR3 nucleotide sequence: TGTGCCAGTAGTATAGTTAACAGGGCCGCGTCCGGCTACACCTTC. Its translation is CASSIVNRAASGYTF.

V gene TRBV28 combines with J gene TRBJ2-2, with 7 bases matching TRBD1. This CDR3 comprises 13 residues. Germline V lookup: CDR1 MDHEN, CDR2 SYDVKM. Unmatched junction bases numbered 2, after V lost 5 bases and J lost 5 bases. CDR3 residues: CASSPQGTGELFF. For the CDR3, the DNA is TGTGCCAGCAGTCCACAGGGGACCGGGGAGCTGTTTTTT.

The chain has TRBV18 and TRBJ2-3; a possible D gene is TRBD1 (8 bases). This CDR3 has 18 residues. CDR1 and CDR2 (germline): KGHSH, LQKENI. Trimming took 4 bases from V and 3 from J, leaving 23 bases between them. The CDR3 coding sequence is TGTGCCAGCTCACTAGCTCCCGGACAGGGAGGGAGTACAGATACGCAGTATTTT. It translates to CASSLAPGQGGSTDTQYF.

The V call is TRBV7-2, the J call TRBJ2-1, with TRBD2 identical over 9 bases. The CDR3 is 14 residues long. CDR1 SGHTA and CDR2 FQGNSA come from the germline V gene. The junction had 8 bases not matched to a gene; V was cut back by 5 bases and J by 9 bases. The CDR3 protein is CASSPRGGAGEQFF. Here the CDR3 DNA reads TGTGCCAGCAGCCCGCGGGGGGGGGCGGGTGAGCAGTTCTTC.

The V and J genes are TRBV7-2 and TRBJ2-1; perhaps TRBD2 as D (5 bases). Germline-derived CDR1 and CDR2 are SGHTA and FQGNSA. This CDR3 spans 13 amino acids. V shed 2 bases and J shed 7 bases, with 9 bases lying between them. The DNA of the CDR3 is TGTGCCAGCAGCTTAACTAGGGAGAATGAGCAGTTCTTC. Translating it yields CASSLTRENEQFF.

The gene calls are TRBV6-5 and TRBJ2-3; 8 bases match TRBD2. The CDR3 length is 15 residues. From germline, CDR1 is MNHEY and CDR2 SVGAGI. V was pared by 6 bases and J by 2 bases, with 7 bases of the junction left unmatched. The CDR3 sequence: CASRPPGLVTDTQYF. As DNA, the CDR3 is TGTGCCAGCAGACCACCGGGACTAGTCACAGATACGCAGTATTTT.

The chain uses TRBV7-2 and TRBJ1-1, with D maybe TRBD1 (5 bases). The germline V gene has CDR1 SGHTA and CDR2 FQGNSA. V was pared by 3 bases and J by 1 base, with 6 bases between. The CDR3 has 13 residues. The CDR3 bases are TGTGCCAGCAGCTTCCAGGGGAACACTGAAGCTTTCTTT. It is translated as CASSFQGNTEAFF. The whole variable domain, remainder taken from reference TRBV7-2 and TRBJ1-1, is GAGVSQSPSNKVTEKGKDVELRCDPISGHTALYWYRQSLGQGLEFLIYFQGNSAPDKSGLPSDRFSAERTGGSVSTLTIQRTQQEDSAVYLCASSFQGNTEAFFGQGTRLTVV.

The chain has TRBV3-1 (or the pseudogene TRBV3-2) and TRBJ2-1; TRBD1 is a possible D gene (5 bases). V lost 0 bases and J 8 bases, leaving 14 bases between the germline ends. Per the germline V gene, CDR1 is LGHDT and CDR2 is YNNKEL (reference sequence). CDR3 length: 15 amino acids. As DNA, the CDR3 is TGTGCCAGCAGCCAAGAAGGTGTCATCAGGGATGAGCAGTTCTTC. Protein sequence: CASSQEGVIRDEQFF.

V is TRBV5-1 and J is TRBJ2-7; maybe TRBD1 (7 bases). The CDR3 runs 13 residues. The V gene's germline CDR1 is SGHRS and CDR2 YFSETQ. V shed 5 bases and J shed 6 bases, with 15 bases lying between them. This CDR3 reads CASSAQGGAEQYF. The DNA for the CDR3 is TGCGCCAGCAGTGCGCAGGGGGGAGCCGAGCAGTACTTC.

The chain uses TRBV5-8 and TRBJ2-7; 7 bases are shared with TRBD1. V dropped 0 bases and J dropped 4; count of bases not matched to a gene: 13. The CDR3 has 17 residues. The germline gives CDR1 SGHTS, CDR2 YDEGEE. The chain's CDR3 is CASSLEYGDSTSYEQYF. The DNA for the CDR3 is TGTGCCAGCAGCTTGGAATACGGGGACAGTACCTCGTACGAGCAGTACTTC.

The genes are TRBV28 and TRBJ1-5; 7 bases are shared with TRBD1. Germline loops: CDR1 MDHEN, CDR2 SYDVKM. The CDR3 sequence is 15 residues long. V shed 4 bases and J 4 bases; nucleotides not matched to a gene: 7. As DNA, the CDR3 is TGTGCCAGCAGTTCCCCACAGGGGCCAAATCAGCCCCAGCATTTT. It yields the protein CASSSPQGPNQPQHF.

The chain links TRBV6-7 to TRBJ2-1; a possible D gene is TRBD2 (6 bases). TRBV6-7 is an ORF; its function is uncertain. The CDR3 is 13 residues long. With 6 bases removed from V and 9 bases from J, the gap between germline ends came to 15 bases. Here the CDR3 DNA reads TGTGCCAGCAGCCTCTGGAGGGGAAGTGAGCAGTTCTTC. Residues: CASSLWRGSEQFF.

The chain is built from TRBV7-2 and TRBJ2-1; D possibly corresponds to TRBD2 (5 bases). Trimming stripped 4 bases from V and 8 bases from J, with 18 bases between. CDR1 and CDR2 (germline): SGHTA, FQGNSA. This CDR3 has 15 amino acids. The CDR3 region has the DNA TGTGCCAGCAGCTCCCGGCGAGAGTTGGGAGATGAGCAGTTCTTC. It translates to CASSSRRELGDEQFF.

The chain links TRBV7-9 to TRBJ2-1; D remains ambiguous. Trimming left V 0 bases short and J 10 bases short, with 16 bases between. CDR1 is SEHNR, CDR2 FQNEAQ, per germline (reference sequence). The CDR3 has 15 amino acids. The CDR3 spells CASSLALPLVSEQFF. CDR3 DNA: TGTGCCAGCAGCTTAGCTTTGCCGCTAGTCTCGGAGCAGTTCTTC.

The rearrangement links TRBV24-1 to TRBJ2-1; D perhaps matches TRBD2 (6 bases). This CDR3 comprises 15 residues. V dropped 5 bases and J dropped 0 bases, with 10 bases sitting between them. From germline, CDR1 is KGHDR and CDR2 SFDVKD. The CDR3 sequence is CATSGSTSSYNEQFF. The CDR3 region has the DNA TGTGCCACCAGTGGATCGACTAGCTCCTACAATGAGCAGTTCTTC.

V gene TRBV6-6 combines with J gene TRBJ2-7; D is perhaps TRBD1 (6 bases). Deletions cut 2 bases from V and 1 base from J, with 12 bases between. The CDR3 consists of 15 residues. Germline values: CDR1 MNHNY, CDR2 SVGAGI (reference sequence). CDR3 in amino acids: CASSYEGGGSYEQYF. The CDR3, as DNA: TGTGCCAGCAGTTACGAAGGGGGTGGGTCCTACGAGCAGTACTTC.

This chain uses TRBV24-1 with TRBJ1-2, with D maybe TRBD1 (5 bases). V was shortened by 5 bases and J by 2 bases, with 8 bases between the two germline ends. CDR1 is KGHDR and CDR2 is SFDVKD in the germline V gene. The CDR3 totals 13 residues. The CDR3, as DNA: TGTGCCACCAGTGGTGCAGGGAACTATGGCTACACCTTC. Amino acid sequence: CATSGAGNYGYTF.

CDR3 coding DNA: TGTGCCACCAGCGCGGGACAGGGGGCCGCTAATGAAAAACTGTTTTTT. It codes for CATSAGQGAANEKLFF. This sequence joins TRBV15 and TRBJ1-4; TRBD1 agrees at 12 bases. Losses at the gene ends were 5 bases for V and 3 bases for J; bases not matched to a gene: 4. This CDR3 spans 16 amino acids. Germline V gene sequence: CDR1 LNHNV, CDR2 YYDKDF (reference sequence).

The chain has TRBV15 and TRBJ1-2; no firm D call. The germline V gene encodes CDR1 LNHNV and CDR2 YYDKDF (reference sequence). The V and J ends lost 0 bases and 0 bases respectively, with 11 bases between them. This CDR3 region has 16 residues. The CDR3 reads CATSRDRTGTNYGYTF. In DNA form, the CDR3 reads TGTGCCACCAGCAGAGATAGAACGGGAACTAACTATGGCTACACCTTC.

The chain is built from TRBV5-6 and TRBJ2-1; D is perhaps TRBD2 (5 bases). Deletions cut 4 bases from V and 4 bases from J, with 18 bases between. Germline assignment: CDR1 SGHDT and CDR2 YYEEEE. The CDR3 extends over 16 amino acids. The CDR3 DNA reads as TGTGCCAGCAGCATGCGGACTGGAGCGATTTACAATGAGCAGTTCTTC. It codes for CASSMRTGAIYNEQFF.

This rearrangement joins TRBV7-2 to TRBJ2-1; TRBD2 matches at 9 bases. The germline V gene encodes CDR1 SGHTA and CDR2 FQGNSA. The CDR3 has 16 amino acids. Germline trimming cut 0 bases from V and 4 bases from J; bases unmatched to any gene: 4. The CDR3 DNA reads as TGTGCCAGCAGCTTAGCGGGCGGGAGGGGATACAATGAGCAGTTCTTC. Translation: CASSLAGGRGYNEQFF.

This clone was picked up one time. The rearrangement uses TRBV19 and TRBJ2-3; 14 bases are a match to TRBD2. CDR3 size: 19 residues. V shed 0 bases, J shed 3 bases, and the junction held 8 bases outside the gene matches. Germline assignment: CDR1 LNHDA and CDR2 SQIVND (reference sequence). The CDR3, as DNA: TGTGCCAGTAGTATAGACCTAAGACGGACTAGCGGGAGGACAGATACGCAGTATTTT. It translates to CASSIDLRRTSGRTDTQYF.

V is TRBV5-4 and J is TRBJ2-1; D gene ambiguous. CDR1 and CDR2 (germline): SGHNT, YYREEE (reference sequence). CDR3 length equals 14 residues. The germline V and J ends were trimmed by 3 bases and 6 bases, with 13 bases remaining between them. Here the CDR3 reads CASSWAPVSNEQFF. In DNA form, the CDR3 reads TGTGCCAGCAGCTGGGCCCCAGTCAGCAATGAGCAGTTCTTC. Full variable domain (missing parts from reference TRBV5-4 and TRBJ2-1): ETGVTQSPTHLIKTRGQQVTLRCSSQSGHNTVSWYQQALGQGPQFIFQYYREEENGRGNFPPRFSGLQFPNYSSELNVNALELDDSALYLCASSWAPVSNEQFFGPGTRLTVL.

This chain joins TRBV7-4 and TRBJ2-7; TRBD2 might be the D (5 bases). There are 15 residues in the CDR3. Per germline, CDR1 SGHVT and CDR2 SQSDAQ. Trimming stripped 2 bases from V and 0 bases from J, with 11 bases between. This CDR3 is CASSLPGDCSYEQYF. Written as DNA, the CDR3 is TGTGCCAGCAGCTTACCCGGGGATTGCTCCTACGAGCAGTACTTC. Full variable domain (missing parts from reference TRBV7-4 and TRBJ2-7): GAGVSQSPRYKVAKRGRDVALRCDSISGHVTLYWYRQTLGQGSEVLTYSQSDAQRDKSGRPSGRFSAERPERSVSTLKIQRTEQGDSAVYLCASSLPGDCSYEQYFGPGTRLTVT.